Listed below are T cell receptor beta chains from one sample, sequenced in a study of cytomegalovirus exposure and HLA in healthy donors. Clones were sequenced by immunoSEQ multiplex PCR, and TCRdb holds only the in-frame ones, with some missing. The sample includes approximately 170,000 clones, 70% to 90% seen only once; the top ten take less than 3%. Material for sequencing was PBMCs. These receptors were taken from a male donor in good health and CMV-seronegative. CDR3s include the opening cysteine and the closing phenylalanine or tryptophan. Each record gives: CDR3 DNA, CDR3 protein, D gene, V gene, clone size, J gene. D genes are given only for firm matches. Clone size is stated in some rows and not others, as once, few, many or a class when expanded.

CDR3nt: TGTGCCAGCAGCTATCCTAGCGGGAATGATGAGCAGTTCTTC; CDR3aa: CASSYPSGNDEQFF; d_gene: TRBD2; v_gene: TRBV7-8; abundance: .; j_gene: TRBJ2-1
CDR3nt: TGTGCCAGTAGTACCAGCGCTCACTCTGGGGCCAACGTCCTGACTTTC; CDR3aa: CASSTSAHSGANVLTF; d_gene: .; v_gene: TRBV19; abundance: .; j_gene: TRBJ2-6
CDR3nt: TGTGCCATCGCATCTGGGATCGGCAGGGCGAACCTCGGCGAGCAGTACTTC; CDR3aa: CAIASGIGRANLGEQYF; d_gene: .; v_gene: TRBV10-3; abundance: .; j_gene: TRBJ2-7
CDR3nt: TGTGCCAGCAGCTTAGGTGTCGGGACAGGGCTCTACGAGCAGTACTTC; CDR3aa: CASSLGVGTGLYEQYF; d_gene: TRBD1; v_gene: TRBV7-2; abundance: .; j_gene: TRBJ2-7
CDR3nt: TGCGCCAGCAGCTTGGGGGGGCCCTCTTCAGATACGCAGTATTTT; CDR3aa: CASSLGGPSSDTQYF; d_gene: .; v_gene: TRBV5-1; abundance: .; j_gene: TRBJ2-3
CDR3nt: TGTGCCAGCAGCCGAGGGACAGGGGGGTACAATGAGCAGTTCTTC; CDR3aa: CASSRGTGGYNEQFF; d_gene: TRBD1; v_gene: TRBV27; abundance: .; j_gene: TRBJ2-1
CDR3nt: TGTGCCAGCCGTTCCTCGGGGAGCACTGAAGCTTTCTTT; CDR3aa: CASRSSGSTEAFF; d_gene: .; v_gene: TRBV28; abundance: .; j_gene: TRBJ1-1
CDR3nt: TGTGCCACGTGGCAACCTAGCACAGATACGCAGTATTTT; CDR3aa: CATWQPSTDTQYF; d_gene: .; v_gene: TRBV15; abundance: .; j_gene: TRBJ2-3
CDR3nt: TGTGCCAGCAGGAACAGGGAGGGCAATGAGCAGTTCTTC; CDR3aa: CASRNREGNEQFF; d_gene: .; v_gene: TRBV5-4; abundance: .; j_gene: TRBJ2-1
CDR3nt: TGTGCCAGCAGCTTGGGAGCTTCCGACTCCCAGCATTTT; CDR3aa: CASSLGASDSQHF; d_gene: .; v_gene: TRBV5-6; abundance: .; j_gene: TRBJ1-5
CDR3nt: TGTGCCAGCAGTGAACCCCGGACAGGGCTCTCCTACGAGCAGTACTTC; CDR3aa: CASSEPRTGLSYEQYF; d_gene: TRBD1; v_gene: TRBV6-1; abundance: .; j_gene: TRBJ2-7
CDR3nt: TGTGCCTCCCAGACTAGCGGGAGACACAATGAGCAGTTCTTC; CDR3aa: CASQTSGRHNEQFF; d_gene: TRBD2; v_gene: TRBV6-1; abundance: .; j_gene: TRBJ2-1
CDR3nt: TGTGCCAGCAGTTTTCCGGAGGTCACTGAAGCTTTCTTT; CDR3aa: CASSFPEVTEAFF; d_gene: .; v_gene: TRBV28; abundance: once; j_gene: TRBJ1-1
CDR3nt: TGTGCCAGCTCACCACAACAGGGGACTGAAGCTTTCTTT; CDR3aa: CASSPQQGTEAFF; d_gene: TRBD1; v_gene: TRBV18; abundance: .; j_gene: TRBJ1-1
CDR3nt: TGTGCCAGCAGCTTCGGACTAGCGGCGCTTCCCTACGAGCAGTACTTC; CDR3aa: CASSFGLAALPYEQYF; d_gene: TRBD2; v_gene: TRBV5-8; abundance: few; j_gene: TRBJ2-7
CDR3nt: TGCGCCAGCAGCCAAGTCGCGGTGGGACTAGCGGGACAAAGGGGGCAGTTCTTC; CDR3aa: CASSQVAVGLAGQRGQFF; d_gene: TRBD2; v_gene: TRBV4-1; abundance: .; j_gene: TRBJ2-1
CDR3nt: TGTGCCAGTAGGCCCCAGACTATTCGCACAGATACGCAGTATTTT; CDR3aa: CASRPQTIRTDTQYF; d_gene: .; v_gene: TRBV19; abundance: once; j_gene: TRBJ2-3
CDR3nt: TGTGCCAGCAGCTTAGGCAGGGTGGGAGAGACCCAGTACTTC; CDR3aa: CASSLGRVGETQYF; d_gene: .; v_gene: TRBV7-2; abundance: .; j_gene: TRBJ2-5
CDR3nt: TGTGCCAGCAGCCCACTAGCGGAAGGCTACGAGCAGTACTTC; CDR3aa: CASSPLAEGYEQYF; d_gene: TRBD2; v_gene: TRBV4-2; abundance: .; j_gene: TRBJ2-7
CDR3nt: TGTGCCAGCAGCCCTAGGACAGCGATTCCAACAGTCGGGGAGCTGTTTTTT; CDR3aa: CASSPRTAIPTVGELFF; d_gene: .; v_gene: TRBV28; abundance: .; j_gene: TRBJ2-2
CDR3nt: TGTGCCAGCAGCTCCCGCGGGGCGGGGGGCGACGAGCAGTACTTC; CDR3aa: CASSSRGAGGDEQYF; d_gene: TRBD2; v_gene: TRBV11-2; abundance: .; j_gene: TRBJ2-7
CDR3nt: TGTGCCAGCAGCTGGAATGGACACCCCTCTGCCCCCTCCTACAATGAGCAGTTCTTC; CDR3aa: CASSWNGHPSAPSYNEQFF; d_gene: .; v_gene: TRBV7-8; abundance: once; j_gene: TRBJ2-1
CDR3nt: TGTGCCAGCAGTTATTCCATAGCGGGCACAGATACGCAGTATTTT; CDR3aa: CASSYSIAGTDTQYF; d_gene: .; v_gene: TRBV6-5; abundance: .; j_gene: TRBJ2-3
CDR3nt: TGTGCCACCAGCAAACTAGCGGGAGGGTACTACGAGCAGTACTTC; CDR3aa: CATSKLAGGYYEQYF; d_gene: TRBD2; v_gene: TRBV15; abundance: once; j_gene: TRBJ2-7
CDR3nt: TGTGCCTGGAGCGAAGGAGACACTGAAGCTTTCTTT; CDR3aa: CAWSEGDTEAFF; d_gene: .; v_gene: TRBV30; abundance: few; j_gene: TRBJ1-1
CDR3nt: TGTGCCAGCAGCTTGTTTCAGGGGTCCTACGAGCAGTACTTC; CDR3aa: CASSLFQGSYEQYF; d_gene: .; v_gene: TRBV5-6; abundance: .; j_gene: TRBJ2-7
CDR3nt: TGTGCCAGCAGCTTCTTCACAGGGGCAACTAATGAAAAACTGTTTTTT; CDR3aa: CASSFFTGATNEKLFF; d_gene: TRBD1; v_gene: TRBV5-6; abundance: .; j_gene: TRBJ1-4
CDR3nt: TGTGCCGGAGGAGGGGCGAGTCAGCCCCAGCATTTT; CDR3aa: CAGGGASQPQHF; d_gene: .; v_gene: TRBV19; abundance: .; j_gene: TRBJ1-5
CDR3nt: TGTGCCAGTAGTAGCAGCGGGAGTACTGATACGCAGTATTTT; CDR3aa: CASSSSGSTDTQYF; d_gene: TRBD2; v_gene: TRBV19; abundance: .; j_gene: TRBJ2-3
CDR3nt: TGTGCCAGCAGCTTACAGGGGGCGTATGGAAACACCATATATTTT; CDR3aa: CASSLQGAYGNTIYF; d_gene: TRBD1; v_gene: TRBV6-1; abundance: .; j_gene: TRBJ1-3
CDR3nt: TGTGCCAGCACCCGAAGCCTCGTAGGGGGCAATGAGCAGTTCTTC; CDR3aa: CASTRSLVGGNEQFF; d_gene: .; v_gene: TRBV28; abundance: once; j_gene: TRBJ2-1
CDR3nt: TGTGCCAGCAGTTTAATGACAGTCCATAATTCACCCCTCCACTTT; CDR3aa: CASSLMTVHNSPLHF; d_gene: .; v_gene: TRBV27; abundance: .; j_gene: TRBJ1-6
CDR3nt: TGTGCCAGCAGTGAAGCCCTTAGCAGGGGATCCCACGAGCAGTACTTC; CDR3aa: CASSEALSRGSHEQYF; d_gene: .; v_gene: TRBV6-1; abundance: .; j_gene: TRBJ2-7
CDR3nt: TGCGCCAGCAGCCTAGGACAGGGTGGCATGAACACTGAAGCTTTCTTT; CDR3aa: CASSLGQGGMNTEAFF; d_gene: TRBD1; v_gene: TRBV5-1; abundance: .; j_gene: TRBJ1-1